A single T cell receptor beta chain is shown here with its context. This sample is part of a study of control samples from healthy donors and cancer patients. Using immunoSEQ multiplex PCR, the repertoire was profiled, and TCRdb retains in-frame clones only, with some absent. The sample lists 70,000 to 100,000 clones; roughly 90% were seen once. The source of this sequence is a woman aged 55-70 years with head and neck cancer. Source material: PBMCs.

CDR3 in amino acids: CASSLGGRLLLNTEAFF. The CDR3 DNA reads as TGTGCCAGCAGCTTAGGCGGGAGGCTTTTACTGAACACTGAAGCTTTCTTT. The chain uses TRBV11-2 and TRBJ1-1; D unclear. The length of the CDR3 is 17 residues. V lost 1 base and J lost 0, with 15 bases in between. Per the germline V gene, CDR1 is SGHAT and CDR2 is FQNNGV.